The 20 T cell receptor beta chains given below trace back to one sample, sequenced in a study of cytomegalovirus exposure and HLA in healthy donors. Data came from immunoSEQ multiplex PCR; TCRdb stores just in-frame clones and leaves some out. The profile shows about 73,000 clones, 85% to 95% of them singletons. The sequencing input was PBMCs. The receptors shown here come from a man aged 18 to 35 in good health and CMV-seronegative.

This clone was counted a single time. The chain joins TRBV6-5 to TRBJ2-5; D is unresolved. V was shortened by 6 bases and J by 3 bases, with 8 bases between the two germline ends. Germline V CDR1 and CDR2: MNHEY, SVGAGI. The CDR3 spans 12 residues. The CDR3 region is CASSQSKETQYF. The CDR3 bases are TGTGCCAGCAGCCAATCCAAAGAGACCCAGTACTTC.

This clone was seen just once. The CDR3 is CASSKDGSHYGYTF. CDR3 coding DNA: TGTGCCAGCAGCAAAGATGGGAGTCACTATGGCTACACCTTC. The chain is built from TRBV21-1 and TRBJ1-2. TRBV21-1 corresponds to a pseudogene. CDR3 length: 14 residues.

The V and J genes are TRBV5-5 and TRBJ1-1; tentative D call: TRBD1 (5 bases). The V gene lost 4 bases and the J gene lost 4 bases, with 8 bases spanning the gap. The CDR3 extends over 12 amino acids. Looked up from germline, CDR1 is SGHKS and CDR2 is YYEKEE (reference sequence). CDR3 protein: CASSPGFTEAFF. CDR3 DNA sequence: TGTGCCAGCAGCCCAGGGTTCACTGAAGCTTTCTTT.

CDR3 in amino acids: CASRRGTETQYF. As DNA, the CDR3 is TGTGCCAGCAGGCGGGGGACAGAGACCCAGTACTTC. The rearrangement joins TRBV6-5 to TRBJ2-5; TRBD2 agrees at 7 bases. V trimming: 6 bases; J trimming: 4 bases; junction bases outside the gene matches: 2. CDR3 size: 12 residues. Germline CDR1 and CDR2: MNHEY and SVGAGI.

CDR3 residues: CASSVGEGGPLKADTQYF. The CDR3 coding sequence is TGTGCCAGCAGCGTAGGGGAAGGGGGACCCCTTAAAGCAGATACGCAGTATTTT. V is TRBV9 and J is TRBJ2-3; D may be TRBD1 (6 bases). The length of the CDR3 is 18 residues. Trimming took 0 bases from V and 4 from J, leaving 21 bases between them. The germline gives CDR1 SGDLS, CDR2 YYNGEE.

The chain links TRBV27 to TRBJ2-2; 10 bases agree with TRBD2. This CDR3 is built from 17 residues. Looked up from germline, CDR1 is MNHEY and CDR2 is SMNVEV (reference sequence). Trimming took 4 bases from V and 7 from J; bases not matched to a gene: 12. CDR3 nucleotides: TGTGCCAGCAGTTCCTCCTTTAGCGGGGGGATCGACGGGGAGCTGTTTTTT. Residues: CASSSSFSGGIDGELFF.

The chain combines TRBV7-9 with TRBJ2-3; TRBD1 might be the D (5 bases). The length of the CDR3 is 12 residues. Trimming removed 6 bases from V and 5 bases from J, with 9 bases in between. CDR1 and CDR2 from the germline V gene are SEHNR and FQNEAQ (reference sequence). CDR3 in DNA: TGTGCCAGCAGTTCAGGGCGAGATACGCAGTATTTT. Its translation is CASSSGRDTQYF.

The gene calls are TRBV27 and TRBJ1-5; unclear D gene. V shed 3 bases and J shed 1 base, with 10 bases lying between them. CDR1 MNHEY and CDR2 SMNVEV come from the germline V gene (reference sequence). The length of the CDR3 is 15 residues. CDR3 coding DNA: TGTGCCAGCAGTTTTCTAGAGTCAAGCAATCAGCCCCAGCATTTT. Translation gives CASSFLESSNQPQHF.

The CDR3 nucleotides are TGTGCCAGCAGTTTATCGCGACAGCACTACGAGCAGTACTTC. Protein sequence: CASSLSRQHYEQYF. The chain employs TRBV27 and TRBJ2-7, with TRBD1 as a possible D gene (5 bases). The CDR3 runs to 14 residues. From germline, CDR1 is MNHEY and CDR2 SMNVEV (reference sequence). V dropped 0 bases and J dropped 3 bases, with 9 bases sitting between them.

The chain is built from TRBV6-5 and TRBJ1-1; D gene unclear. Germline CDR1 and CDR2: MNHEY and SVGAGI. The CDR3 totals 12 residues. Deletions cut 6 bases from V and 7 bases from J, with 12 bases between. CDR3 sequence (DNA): TGTGCCAGCAGCCCCGATAGTGGTGAAGCTTTCTTT. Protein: CASSPDSGEAFF.

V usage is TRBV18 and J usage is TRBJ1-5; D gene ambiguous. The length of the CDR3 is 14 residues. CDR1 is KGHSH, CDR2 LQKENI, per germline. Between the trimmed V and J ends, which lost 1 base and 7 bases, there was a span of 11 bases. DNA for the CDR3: TGTGCCAGCTCACCACAGGATAGCCGCCAGCCCCAGCATTTT. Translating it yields CASSPQDSRQPQHF.

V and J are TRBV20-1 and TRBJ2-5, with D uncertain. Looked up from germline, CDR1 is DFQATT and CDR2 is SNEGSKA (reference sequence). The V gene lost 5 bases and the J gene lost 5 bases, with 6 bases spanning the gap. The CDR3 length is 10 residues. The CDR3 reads CSAQAETQYF. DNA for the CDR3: TGCAGTGCTCAGGCGGAGACCCAGTACTTC.

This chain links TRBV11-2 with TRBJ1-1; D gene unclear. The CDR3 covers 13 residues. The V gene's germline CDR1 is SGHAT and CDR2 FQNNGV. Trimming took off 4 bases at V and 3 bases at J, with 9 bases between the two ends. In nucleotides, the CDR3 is TGTGCCAGCAGCTCGTACATGGACACTGAAGCTTTCTTT. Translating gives CASSSYMDTEAFF.

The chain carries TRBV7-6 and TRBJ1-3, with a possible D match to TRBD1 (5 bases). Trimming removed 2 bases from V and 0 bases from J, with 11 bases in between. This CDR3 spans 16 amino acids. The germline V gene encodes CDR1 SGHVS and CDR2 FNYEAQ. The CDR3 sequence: CASSLFPRGSGNTIYF. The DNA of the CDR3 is TGTGCCAGCAGCTTATTCCCTAGGGGCTCTGGAAACACCATATATTTT.

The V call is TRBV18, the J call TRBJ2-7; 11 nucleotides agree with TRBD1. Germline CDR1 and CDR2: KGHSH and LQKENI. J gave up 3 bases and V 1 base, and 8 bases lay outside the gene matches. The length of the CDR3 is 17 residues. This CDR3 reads CASSPLGQGALGYEQYF. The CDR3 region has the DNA TGTGCCAGCTCACCACTAGGACAGGGGGCTCTTGGCTACGAGCAGTACTTC.

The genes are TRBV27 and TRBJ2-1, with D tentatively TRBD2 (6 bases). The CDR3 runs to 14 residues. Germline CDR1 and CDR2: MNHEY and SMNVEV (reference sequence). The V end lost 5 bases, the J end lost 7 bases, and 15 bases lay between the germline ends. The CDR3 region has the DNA TGTGCCAGCAGTCCCGGGACTTTGGGGAATGAGCAGTTCTTC. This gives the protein CASSPGTLGNEQFF.

The CDR3 reads CASSSPSGGRYNEQFF. The CDR3, as DNA: TGTGCCAGCAGCTCCCCGTCGGGGGGGCGATACAATGAGCAGTTCTTC. The genes are TRBV7-2 and TRBJ2-1, with 8 bases aligning to TRBD2. CDR3 length: 16 amino acids. With 4 bases clipped from V and 4 bases from J, the junction kept 9 bases outside the gene matches. Germline CDR1 and CDR2: SGHTA and FQGNSA. The whole variable domain, filled in from reference TRBV7-2 and TRBJ2-1, reads GAGVSQSPSNKVTEKGKDVELRCDPISGHTALYWYRQSLGQGLEFLIYFQGNSAPDKSGLPSDRFSAERTGGSVSTLTIQRTQQEDSAVYLCASSSPSGGRYNEQFFGPGTRLTVL.

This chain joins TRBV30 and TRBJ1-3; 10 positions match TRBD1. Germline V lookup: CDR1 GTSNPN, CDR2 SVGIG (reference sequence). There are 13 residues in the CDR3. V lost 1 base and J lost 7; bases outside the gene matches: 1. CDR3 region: CAWSADRGNTIYF. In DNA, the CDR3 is TGTGCCTGGAGTGCGGACAGGGGGAACACCATATATTTT. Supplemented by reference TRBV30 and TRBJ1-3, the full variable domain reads SQTIHQWPATLVQPVGSPLSLECTVEGTSNPNLYWYRQAAGRGLQLLFYSVGIGQISSEVPQNLSASRPQDRQFILSSKKLLLSDSGFYLCAWSADRGNTIYFGEGSWLTVV.

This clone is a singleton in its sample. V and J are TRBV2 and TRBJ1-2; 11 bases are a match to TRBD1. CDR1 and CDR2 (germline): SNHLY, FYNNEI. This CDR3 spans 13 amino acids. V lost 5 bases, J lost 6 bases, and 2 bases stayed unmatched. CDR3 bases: TGTGCCAGCAGTAGGACAGGGGGCGATGGCTACACCTTC. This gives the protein CASSRTGGDGYTF.

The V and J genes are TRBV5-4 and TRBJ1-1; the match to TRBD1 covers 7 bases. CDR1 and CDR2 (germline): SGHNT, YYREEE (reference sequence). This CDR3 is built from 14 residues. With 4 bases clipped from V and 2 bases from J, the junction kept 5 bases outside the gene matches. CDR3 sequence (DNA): TGTGCCAGCAGCGGAACAGGGGTCAACACTGAAGCTTTCTTT. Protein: CASSGTGVNTEAFF. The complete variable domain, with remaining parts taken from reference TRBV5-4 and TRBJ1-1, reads ETGVTQSPTHLIKTRGQQVTLRCSSQSGHNTVSWYQQALGQGPQFIFQYYREEENGRGNFPPRFSGLQFPNYSSELNVNALELDDSALYLCASSGTGVNTEAFFGQGTRLTVV.